Each of the 27 T cell receptor beta chains below was sequenced from the same sample in a study of T cell responses to AZD1222 COVID-19 vaccine. Sequencing used immunoSEQ multiplex PCR; TCRdb keeps in-frame clones, though not all of them. Here the sample spans more than 50,000 clones, 80% to 90% being singletons. Sequenced material: peripheral blood, taken 28 days after the second AZD1222 dose. The receptors originated from an adult who received the AZD1222 COVID-19 vaccine.

The chain uses TRBV5-8 and TRBJ2-5; 11 positions agree with TRBD1. The CDR3 is 15 amino acids. Germline loops: CDR1 SGHTS, CDR2 YDEGEE. The trim removed 4 bases at V and 1 base at J, leaving 3 bases unmatched. CDR3 nucleotide sequence: TGTGCCAGCAGCCCCGGGACAGGGGGCCAAGAGACCCAGTACTTC. Encoded protein: CASSPGTGGQETQYF.

The chain uses TRBV19 and TRBJ2-1; TRBD2 matches 8 bases. The germline CDR1 and CDR2 sequences are LNHDA and SQIVND (reference sequence). V lost 5 bases, J lost 3 bases, and 6 bases stayed unmatched. The CDR3 runs to 15 residues. CDR3 nucleotides: TGTGCCAGTAGTCTCACTAGCGGAGTCTACAATGAGCAGTTCTTC. Translated, it gives CASSLTSGVYNEQFF.

The chain couples TRBV6-5 to TRBJ2-7; 8 nucleotides line up with TRBD1. CDR3 length: 15 amino acids. Germline CDR1 and CDR2: MNHEY and SVGAGI. With 11 bases clipped from V and 5 bases from J, the junction kept 17 bases outside the gene matches. CDR3 sequence: CAAVPGQDIGDEQYF. CDR3 DNA sequence: TGTGCCGCGGTCCCGGGACAGGATATCGGCGACGAGCAGTACTTC.

The chain joins TRBV20-1 to TRBJ2-7, with a possible D match to TRBD2 (6 bases). Between the trimmed V and J ends, which lost 7 bases and 3 bases, there was a span of 10 bases. The CDR3 is 11 residues long. Germline CDR1 reads DFQATT; CDR2 reads SNEGSKA (reference sequence). Written as DNA, the CDR3 is TGCAGTGGGGACTCCCTCTACGAGCAGTACTTC. It encodes CSGDSLYEQYF.

In the case of this clone: Distinct nucleotide sequences in the sample also encode this CDR3. V usage is TRBV5-4 and J usage is TRBJ2-3; 9 bases are shared with TRBD1. The CDR3 extends over 15 amino acids. V lost 1 base, J lost 3 bases, and 3 bases stayed unmatched. The germline CDR1 and CDR2 sequences are SGHNT and YYREEE (reference sequence). The CDR3 DNA reads as TGTGCCAGCAGCTTGACAGGGGGCTCGACAGATACGCAGTATTTT. This gives the protein CASSLTGGSTDTQYF.

The chain combines TRBV6-2 or TRBV6-3 with TRBJ2-7, with 7 positions matching TRBD1. Germline CDR1 is MNHEY and CDR2 is SVGEGT. The V segment lost 0 bases and the J segment 6 bases; nucleotides outside the gene matches: 11. CDR3 length equals 16 residues. As DNA, the CDR3 is TGTGCCAGCAGTTACTCGCAGGGACAGACCCCCAGCGAGCAGTACTTC. Translation: CASSYSQGQTPSEQYF.

This chain uses TRBV20-1 with TRBJ2-4; no reliable D call. This CDR3 is built from 10 residues. Germline-derived CDR1 and CDR2 are DFQATT and SNEGSKA (reference sequence). Here the CDR3 DNA reads TGCACTACCGGAGAAAACATTCAGTACTTC. Translated: CTTGENIQYF.

The V call is TRBV7-9, the J call TRBJ2-1; possible D gene TRBD1, 5 bases. The CDR3 runs to 14 residues. V was cut by 7 bases and J by 5 bases, with 15 bases left in between. Germline CDR1 is SEHNR and CDR2 is FQNEAQ (reference sequence). The CDR3 loop is CASTLRPQDNEQFF. DNA of the CDR3: TGTGCCAGCACCCTCAGGCCACAGGACAATGAGCAGTTCTTC.

This clone qualifies as medium-sized. V is TRBV9 and J is TRBJ2-1; 7 nucleotides line up with TRBD2. Looked up from germline, CDR1 is SGDLS and CDR2 is YYNGEE. Trimming removed 3 bases from V and 15 bases from J; junction bases left unmatched: 9. The CDR3 runs to 12 residues. CDR3 sequence: CASSERAGRVFF. Here the CDR3 DNA reads TGTGCCAGCAGCGAGAGAGCGGGAAGGGTGTTCTTC.

The chain links TRBV5-4 to TRBJ2-3; D possibly uses TRBD1 or TRBD2 (5 bases each). The CDR3 has 17 residues. Between the trimmed V and J ends, which lost 4 bases and 4 bases, there was a span of 22 bases. The germline V gene has CDR1 SGHNT and CDR2 YYREEE (reference sequence). The CDR3 spells CASSPPRGAQGADTQYF. The CDR3 DNA reads as TGTGCCAGCAGCCCGCCTCGAGGGGCACAAGGGGCAGATACGCAGTATTTT.

This clone was observed once. This chain joins TRBV24-1 and TRBJ2-2; weak D call: TRBD2 (6 bases). In germline, CDR1 is KGHDR, CDR2 SFDVKD. The CDR3 extends over 15 amino acids. V lost 5 bases to trimming and J lost 6 bases, with 15 bases between them. DNA for the CDR3: TGTGCCACCAGTGGTGTGGGGGGAACGGCCGGGGAGCTGTTTTTT. Amino acids: CATSGVGGTAGELFF.

This clone was observed once. V is TRBV6-5 and J is TRBJ1-1; D not resolved. Trimming stripped 4 bases from V and 2 bases from J, with 11 bases between. Germline V gene lookup returns CDR1 MNHEY and CDR2 SVGAGI. The CDR3 sequence is 14 residues long. The CDR3 nucleotides read TGTGCCAGCAGTTCCGAAACCACTAACACTGAAGCTTTCTTT. Protein: CASSSETTNTEAFF.

This clone was observed a handful of times. The V and J genes are TRBV7-9 and TRBJ2-1; D remains unclear. The CDR3 contains 11 residues. Germline CDR1 and CDR2: SEHNR and FQNEAQ (reference sequence). Trimming took off 5 bases at V and 9 bases at J, with 8 bases between the two ends. CDR3 protein: CASSARGEQFF. The CDR3 DNA sequence: TGTGCCAGCAGCGCCAGAGGTGAGCAGTTCTTC.

As DNA, the CDR3 is TGTGCCAGCAGCACCTTTGGGGCTAGTGGCGGGGAGCTGTTTTTT. Translated, it gives CASSTFGASGGELFF. V is TRBV5-4 and J is TRBJ2-2, with a possible D match to TRBD1 (5 bases). V was cut by 4 bases and J by 7 bases, with 17 bases left in between. Germline V gene sequence: CDR1 SGHNT, CDR2 YYREEE (reference sequence). The CDR3 has 15 residues. The full variable domain, its missing parts supplied by reference TRBV5-4 and TRBJ2-2, is ETGVTQSPTHLIKTRGQQVTLRCSSQSGHNTVSWYQQALGQGPQFIFQYYREEENGRGNFPPRFSGLQFPNYSSELNVNALELDDSALYLCASSTFGASGGELFFGEGSRLTVL.

The rearrangement uses TRBV20-1 and TRBJ2-1; a possible D gene is TRBD2 (5 bases). CDR3 size: 13 residues. Trimming removed 3 bases at V and 6 bases at J, with 12 bases between. Germline V gene data show CDR1 as DFQATT and CDR2 as SNEGSKA (reference sequence). The CDR3 spells CSASERAGNEQFF. CDR3 nucleotide sequence: TGCAGTGCTAGTGAGAGGGCAGGCAATGAGCAGTTCTTC.

J is TRBJ1-2 and V is TRBV6-2 or TRBV6-3, with D perhaps matching TRBD1 (6 bases). This CDR3 comprises 16 residues. Germline-derived CDR1 and CDR2 are MNHEY and SVGEGT. Deletions cut 2 bases from V and 0 bases from J, with 13 bases between. CDR3 DNA sequence: TGTGCCAGCAGTTACAAGACAGGAGCATCTAACTATGGCTACACCTTC. It codes for CASSYKTGASNYGYTF.

The V gene is TRBV27, the J gene TRBJ2-2; tentatively, D is TRBD1 or TRBD2 (5 bases each). Trimming took 2 bases from V and 1 from J, leaving 11 bases between them. Germline V lookup: CDR1 MNHEY, CDR2 SMNVEV (reference sequence). The CDR3 is made up of 16 amino acids. CDR3 protein: CASSLGTTGNTGELFF. The CDR3 DNA sequence: TGTGCCAGCAGTTTAGGGACCACGGGGAACACCGGGGAGCTGTTTTTT.

V gene TRBV6-6 combines with J gene TRBJ2-3; D remains ambiguous. The CDR3 consists of 13 residues. The ends were cut back, 4 bases at V and 2 bases at J, with 7 bases in the middle. The germline CDR1 and CDR2 sequences are MNHNY and SVGAGI (reference sequence). The CDR3 here is CASSSTNTDTQYF. The CDR3 DNA follows: TGTGCCAGCAGTTCCACGAACACAGATACGCAGTATTTT.

The V gene is TRBV19, the J gene TRBJ1-2; TRBD1 matches at 7 bases. J lost 7 bases, V lost 7 bases, and 12 bases had no gene match. CDR1 is LNHDA, CDR2 SQIVND, per germline (reference sequence). This CDR3 has 14 residues. The CDR3 coding sequence is TGTGCCAGTACCCGCCCCGGACAGGTTTCTGGCTACACCTTC. This sequence encodes CASTRPGQVSGYTF. The full variable domain, its missing parts supplied by reference TRBV19 and TRBJ1-2, is DGGITQSPKYLFRKEGQNVTLSCEQNLNHDAMYWYRQDPGQGLRLIYYSQIVNDFQKGDIAEGYSVSREKKESFPLTVTSAQKNPTAFYLCASTRPGQVSGYTFGSGTRLTVV.

The gene calls are TRBV5-4 and TRBJ2-2; 7 bases match TRBD2. Germline trimming cut 4 bases from V and 1 base from J; bases unmatched to any gene: 4. Germline V gives CDR1 SGHNT, CDR2 YYREEE (reference sequence). This CDR3 spans 15 amino acids. CDR3: CASSLAALNTGELFF. The DNA for the CDR3 is TGTGCCAGCAGCCTAGCGGCACTGAACACCGGGGAGCTGTTTTTT.

The V and J genes are TRBV5-5 and TRBJ2-7, with D uncertain. Germline assignment: CDR1 SGHKS and CDR2 YYEKEE (reference sequence). The CDR3 has 11 residues. V lost 4 bases, J lost 4 bases, and 6 bases lay in between. CDR3 sequence (DNA): TGTGCCAGCAGCCAGAATTACGAGCAGTACTTC. It yields the protein CASSQNYEQYF.

This clone was observed a handful of times. This chain connects TRBV7-9 to TRBJ2-5; 8 bases map to TRBD1. Germline values: CDR1 SEHNR, CDR2 FQNEAQ (reference sequence). The CDR3 extends over 16 amino acids. V lost 1 base and J lost 2; bases outside the gene matches: 6. CDR3 coding DNA: TGTGCCAGCAGCTTAGGGACAGGGTTAAGTCAAGAGACCCAGTACTTC. It codes for CASSLGTGLSQETQYF.

The gene calls are TRBV27 and TRBJ1-5; D perhaps matches TRBD1 (5 bases). Trimming shortened V by 5 bases and J by 3 bases, and 8 bases separated the two germline ends. The CDR3 length is 13 residues. Germline lookup yields CDR1 MNHEY and CDR2 SMNVEV (reference sequence). The CDR3 DNA follows: TGTGCCAGCAGTGGGACGCACAATCAGCCCCAGCATTTT. It translates to CASSGTHNQPQHF.

The chain uses TRBV19 and TRBJ2-3, with TRBD2 as a possible D gene (5 bases). CDR1 is LNHDA, CDR2 SQIVND, per germline (reference sequence). The V end lost 5 bases, the J end lost 3 bases, and 9 bases lay between the germline ends. There are 13 residues in the CDR3. In nucleotides, the CDR3 is TGTGCCAGTAGTTCCCGGGGAACAGATACGCAGTATTTT. Translation: CASSSRGTDTQYF.

The chain carries TRBV19 and TRBJ1-5; D is unclear. This CDR3 is built from 15 residues. V lost 5 bases to trimming and J lost 1 base, with 12 bases between them. CDR1 and CDR2 (germline): LNHDA, SQIVND (reference sequence). The CDR3 DNA sequence: TGTGCCAGTAGTTGGGCCTATCGAAGCAATCAGCCCCAGCATTTT. Its protein is CASSWAYRSNQPQHF.

The rearrangement links TRBV11-2 to TRBJ1-1, with TRBD1 identical over 7 bases. The length of the CDR3 is 15 residues. J lost 0 bases, V lost 7 bases, and 8 bases had no gene match. Germline loops: CDR1 SGHAT, CDR2 FQNNGV. CDR3: CASNLLQGMNTEAFF. The CDR3 region has the DNA TGTGCCAGCAACCTACTACAGGGGATGAACACTGAAGCTTTCTTT.

The chain employs TRBV19 and TRBJ1-2; tentative D call: TRBD1 (6 bases). Germline loops: CDR1 LNHDA, CDR2 SQIVND (reference sequence). The CDR3 is made up of 14 amino acids. V lost 5 bases and J lost 3, with 13 bases in between. The CDR3 DNA reads TGTGCCAGTAGTGTACAGGGTTGGGACTATGGCTACACCTTC. Protein product: CASSVQGWDYGYTF.